The 26 T cell receptor beta chains below all came from one sample that was sequenced in a study of cytomegalovirus exposure and HLA in healthy donors. Vbeta (60) and Jbeta (13) primers were used in the PCR. Here immunoSEQ multiplex PCR was the method, and the copy in TCRdb shows in-frame clones only, minus some. This sample's table reports 75,000 to 95,000 clones. The source material was PBMCs. The receptors derive from a woman aged 55-69 years in good health and CMV-seronegative.

The chain is built from TRBV4-2 and TRBJ2-7; 9 bases line up with TRBD2. After removal of 1 base from V and 6 bases from J, the junction contained 10 bases not matched to a gene. The length of the CDR3 is 16 residues. Per the germline V gene, CDR1 is LGHNA and CDR2 is YNFKEQ. CDR3 loop: CASSQGGGRAGGEQYF. The CDR3 region has the DNA TGTGCCAGCAGCCAAGGAGGCGGGAGGGCCGGGGGCGAGCAGTACTTC.

The chain combines TRBV4-1 with TRBJ2-7; 9 bases are shared with TRBD2. V gave up 3 bases and J gave up 3 bases; unmatched junction bases: 3. CDR3 size: 14 residues. CDR1 is MGHRA, CDR2 YSYEKL, per germline. CDR3 nucleotides: TGCGCCAGCAGCCACTTGACTAGCGGCTACGAGCAGTACTTC. This sequence encodes CASSHLTSGYEQYF.

This rearrangement joins TRBV28 to TRBJ2-7; D is uncertain. Germline V gene sequence: CDR1 MDHEN, CDR2 SYDVKM. The V gene lost 4 bases and the J gene lost 1 base, with 11 bases spanning the gap. The CDR3 consists of 14 residues. CDR3 sequence: CASSSGGGSYEQYF. The DNA of the CDR3 is TGTGCCAGCAGTTCTGGCGGCGGTTCCTACGAGCAGTACTTC.

The chain joins TRBV14 to TRBJ2-2; D is uncertain. From germline, CDR1 is SGHDN and CDR2 FVKESK. CDR3 length: 15 amino acids. Trimming took 6 bases from V and 4 from J, leaving 15 bases between them. In nucleotides, the CDR3 is TGTGCCAGCAGTCCTTTCGGCAGGATCACCGGGGAGCTGTTTTTT. Translating gives CASSPFGRITGELFF. Full variable domain (missing parts from reference TRBV14 and TRBJ2-2): EAGVTQFPSHSVIEKGQTVTLRCDPISGHDNLYWYRRVMGKEIKFLLHFVKESKQDESGMPNNRFLAERTGGTYSTLKVQPAELEDSGVYFCASSPFGRITGELFFGEGSRLTVL.

V gene TRBV5-1 combines with J gene TRBJ2-3; tentatively, D is TRBD2 (6 bases). This CDR3 is 15 amino acids long. V lost 0 bases to trimming and J lost 3 bases, with 11 bases between them. Germline CDR1 SGHRS, CDR2 YFSETQ. CDR3 DNA: TGCGCCAGCAGCTTGGCGGGAGAAACAACAGATACGCAGTATTTT. Translation gives CASSLAGETTDTQYF.

This sequence joins TRBV11-1 and TRBJ2-3; maybe TRBD1 (6 bases). The CDR3 has 14 residues. V was pared by 5 bases and J by 0 bases, with 9 bases between. The V gene's germline CDR1 is SGHAT and CDR2 FQDESV (reference sequence). The CDR3 DNA reads as TGTGCCAGCAGCCTACAGGGAAGCACAGATACGCAGTATTTT. It specifies CASSLQGSTDTQYF.

V is TRBV5-1 and J is TRBJ1-5; the match to TRBD1 covers 12 bases. This CDR3 has 15 amino acids. From germline, CDR1 is SGHRS and CDR2 YFSETQ. V dropped 4 bases and J dropped 6; count of bases not matched to a gene: 5. CDR3 protein: CASSPGQGAPQPQHF. The CDR3 region has the DNA TGCGCCAGCAGCCCGGGACAGGGGGCACCTCAGCCCCAGCATTTT.

On this clone itself: Relative to the germline gene, one junction end is altered; a read error may explain this. In the same sample, other DNA sequences code for this CDR3. V gene TRBV2 combines with J gene TRBJ1-2; weak D call: TRBD1 (6 bases). The CDR3 sequence is 15 residues long. CDR1 and CDR2 from the germline V gene are SNHLY and FYNNEI. The CDR3 nucleotides are TGTGCCAGCAGCTCCCGGGGGGGGCTAAGCTATGGTTACACCTTC. It encodes CASSSRGGLSYGYTF.

The chain has TRBV4-1 and TRBJ2-1; 14 nucleotides align to TRBD2. The germline V gene encodes CDR1 MGHRA and CDR2 YSYEKL. The CDR3 extends over 17 amino acids. The trim removed 7 bases at V and 7 bases at J, leaving 12 bases unmatched. The CDR3 coding sequence is TGCGCCAGCAAGCACCGCTCGACTAGCGGGAGGGATAATGAGCAGTTCTTC. Translation gives CASKHRSTSGRDNEQFF.

This chain connects TRBV5-1 to TRBJ2-7, with D unresolved. This CDR3 region has 16 residues. CDR1 and CDR2 (germline): SGHRS, YFSETQ. V shed 1 base and J shed 0 bases, with 14 bases lying between them. CDR3 in DNA: TGCGCCAGCAGCTTGAAGTTCGTGGCAAACTCCTACGAGCAGTACTTC. Protein sequence: CASSLKFVANSYEQYF. Complete variable domain (other parts from reference TRBV5-1 and TRBJ2-7): KAGVTQTPRYLIKTRGQQVTLSCSPISGHRSVSWYQQTPGQGLQFLFEYFSETQRNKGNFPGRFSGRQFSNSRSEMNVSTLELGDSALYLCASSLKFVANSYEQYFGPGTRLTVT.

The chain carries TRBV5-1 and TRBJ2-2; a possible D gene is TRBD2 (6 bases). Per the germline V gene, CDR1 is SGHRS and CDR2 is YFSETQ. The CDR3 sequence is 18 residues long. Trimming cost V 0 bases and J 2 bases, with 17 bases left between them. The CDR3 protein is CASSLGFFGGPNTGELFF. For the CDR3, the DNA is TGCGCCAGCAGCTTGGGGTTTTTCGGGGGACCTAACACCGGGGAGCTGTTTTTT.

The J gene is TRBJ2-2, the V gene TRBV10-3; D may be TRBD2 (6 bases). The CDR3 has 15 amino acids. The V gene lost 1 base and the J gene lost 4 bases, with 10 bases spanning the gap. Germline V gives CDR1 ENHRY, CDR2 SYGVKD. This chain's CDR3 is CAISELLAGTGELFF. DNA of the CDR3: TGTGCCATCAGTGAGTTACTAGCCGGCACCGGGGAGCTGTTTTTT.

This sequence joins TRBV5-1 and TRBJ2-7; the match to TRBD1 covers 7 bases. Trimming removed 4 bases from V and 2 bases from J; junction bases left unmatched: 6. Germline CDR1 SGHRS, CDR2 YFSETQ. The CDR3 runs 14 residues. CDR3 nucleotides: TGCGCCAGCAGCACGGGACAGATTACCTACGAGCAGTACTTC. Translating gives CASSTGQITYEQYF.

The gene calls are TRBV15 and TRBJ2-3; no firm D call. V lost 0 bases to trimming and J lost 4 bases, with 5 bases between them. Germline CDR1 reads LNHNV; CDR2 reads YYDKDF (reference sequence). The CDR3 covers 13 residues. This CDR3 reads CATSRDIADTQYF. The DNA for the CDR3 is TGTGCCACCAGCAGAGATATCGCAGATACGCAGTATTTT. The full variable domain, with the rest looked up from reference TRBV15 and TRBJ2-3, is DAMVIQNPRYQVTQFGKPVTLSCSQTLNHNVMYWYQQKSSQAPKLLFHYYDKDFNNEADTPDNFQSRRPNTSFCFLDIRSPGLGDTAMYLCATSRDIADTQYFGPGTRLTVL.

On this clone itself: One end of the junction varies from germline; a read error may be responsible. The sample holds other DNA sequences that translate to the same CDR3. V gene TRBV18 combines with J gene TRBJ2-6; TRBD2 aligns across 11 bases. The length of the CDR3 is 16 residues. Germline-derived CDR1 and CDR2 are KGHSH and LQKENI. The CDR3 reads CASSLAGGPGANVLTF. The DNA for the CDR3 is TGTGCCAGCTCACTAGCGGGGGGGCCTGGGGCCAACGTCCTAACTTTC.

The chain employs TRBV7-3 and TRBJ2-1, with TRBD1 identical over 9 bases. Losses at the gene ends were 4 bases for V and 0 bases for J; bases not matched to a gene: 7. Per germline, CDR1 SGHTA and CDR2 FQGTGA. The CDR3 spans 17 residues. The CDR3 nucleotides read TGTGCCAGCAGCTCCCGGGACAGGGCAAGCTCCTACAATGAGCAGTTCTTC. Protein product: CASSSRDRASSYNEQFF.

The V and J genes are TRBV2 and TRBJ1-3, with 7 nucleotides matching TRBD1. With V trimmed by 8 bases and J by 6 bases, 7 bases remained unmatched. This CDR3 spans 13 amino acids. CDR1 and CDR2 from the germline V gene are SNHLY and FYNNEI. The chain's CDR3 is CASERQGENTIYF. CDR3 sequence (DNA): TGTGCCAGCGAGAGACAGGGTGAAAACACCATATATTTT.

The V call is TRBV19, the J call TRBJ2-7; maybe TRBD1 (6 bases). This CDR3 is built from 11 residues. V lost 8 bases, J lost 3 bases, and 8 bases lay in between. Germline V gives CDR1 LNHDA, CDR2 SQIVND (reference sequence). This chain's CDR3 is CASSTGYEQYF. CDR3 nucleotide sequence: TGTGCCAGTTCGACAGGCTACGAGCAGTACTTC.

Comments on this clone: The same CDR3 arises from other DNA sequences in this sample as well. The CDR3, as DNA: TGTGCCAGCAGTTTAGGACAGGGGATCTATGGCTACACCTTC. Amino acid sequence: CASSLGQGIYGYTF. The V and J genes are TRBV28 and TRBJ1-2, with 9 bases that match TRBD1. Germline-derived CDR1 and CDR2 are MDHEN and SYDVKM. J was trimmed by 4 bases and V by 2 bases; bases with no gene match: 2. This CDR3 is 14 amino acids long.

CDR3 sequence (DNA): TGCGCCAGCAGCCGGGACCCAATTTGGGGGGCTGGAAACACCATATATTTT. Protein: CASSRDPIWGAGNTIYF. The chain is built from TRBV4-1 and TRBJ1-3; possibly TRBD1 for D (5 bases). Per germline, CDR1 MGHRA and CDR2 YSYEKL. V was trimmed by 4 bases and J by 2 bases, leaving 18 bases between them. The CDR3 spans 17 residues.

The chain recombines TRBV19 with TRBJ2-5; 9 nucleotides line up with TRBD1. V shed 6 bases and J 7 bases; nucleotides not matched to a gene: 15. The germline V gene has CDR1 LNHDA and CDR2 SQIVND (reference sequence). This CDR3 has 16 amino acids. The CDR3: CASSTSRDRVFGTQYF. The CDR3, as DNA: TGTGCCAGTAGCACCTCCCGGGACAGGGTGTTCGGGACCCAGTACTTC.

V gene TRBV7-3 combines with J gene TRBJ2-5; no clear D gene. Germline-derived CDR1 and CDR2 are SGHTA and FQGTGA. This CDR3 is 15 amino acids long. The V end was cut by 4 bases, the J end by 0 bases, with 12 bases between. The CDR3 nucleotides read TGTGCCAGCAGCTCCCGCGGTGGGTACCAAGAGACCCAGTACTTC. Encoded protein: CASSSRGGYQETQYF.

J is TRBJ1-2 and V is TRBV30; no clear D gene. This CDR3 region has 13 residues. Trimming cost V 1 base and J 0 bases, with 6 bases left between them. CDR1 is GTSNPN, CDR2 SVGIG, per germline (reference sequence). DNA for the CDR3: TGTGCCTGGAGTGGCAGTCCTAACTATGGCTACACCTTC. It specifies CAWSGSPNYGYTF.

The chain links TRBV27 to TRBJ2-7, with D maybe TRBD2 (6 bases). The CDR3 totals 16 residues. Trimming shortened V by 2 bases and J by 0 bases, and 14 bases separated the two germline ends. Looked up from germline, CDR1 is MNHEY and CDR2 is SMNVEV (reference sequence). The CDR3 nucleotides read TGTGCCAGCAGTTTACGCAGGGAGGTGGTCTCCTACGAGCAGTACTTC. Protein: CASSLRREVVSYEQYF.

The chain combines TRBV28 with TRBJ2-7; 8 nucleotides match TRBD2. The CDR3 length is 14 residues. V shed 7 bases, J shed 0 bases, and the junction held 5 bases outside the gene matches. The germline V gene encodes CDR1 MDHEN and CDR2 SYDVKM. The CDR3 protein is CASISGSPSYEQYF. CDR3 coding DNA: TGTGCCAGCATCAGCGGGAGCCCCTCCTACGAGCAGTACTTC.

CDR3 residues: CAIRGGATNTGELFF. CDR3 sequence (DNA): TGTGCCATCAGGGGTGGGGCCACGAACACCGGGGAGCTGTTTTTT. This sequence joins TRBV28 and TRBJ2-2; D is perhaps TRBD1 (6 bases). V was trimmed by 10 bases and J by 0 bases, leaving 15 bases between them. This CDR3 contains 15 residues. The germline V gene encodes CDR1 MDHEN and CDR2 SYDVKM.